These 15 T cell receptor beta chains came from one sample sequenced in a study of siplizumab effects on memory and regulatory T cells. Sequencing used immunoSEQ multiplex PCR; TCRdb keeps in-frame clones, though not all of them. The sample shows some 52,000 clones, 95% to 97% of them seen only once. Input material: naive CD4+ T cells sorted from blood. Receptor source: a human donor in good health.

The chain joins TRBV27 to TRBJ1-2; possibly TRBD1 for D (5 bases). Germline loops: CDR1 MNHEY, CDR2 SMNVEV (reference sequence). The CDR3 runs 13 residues. The germline V and J ends were trimmed by 3 bases and 2 bases, with 7 bases remaining between them. CDR3 in DNA: TGTGCCAGCAGTTTCGGGGGGAACTATGGCTACACCTTC. It yields the protein CASSFGGNYGYTF.

This sequence joins TRBV6-1 and TRBJ2-2; 9 nucleotides line up with TRBD2. The CDR3 is made up of 15 amino acids. V was pared by 7 bases and J by 2 bases, with 5 bases of the junction left unmatched. From germline, CDR1 is MNHNS and CDR2 SASEGT. The CDR3 loop reads CASISLAGNTGELFF. The CDR3, as DNA: TGTGCCAGCATAAGCCTAGCGGGAAACACCGGGGAGCTGTTTTTT.

This chain connects TRBV13 to TRBJ1-5; D might be TRBD1 (6 bases). The V and J ends lost 2 bases and 2 bases respectively, with 16 bases between them. The CDR3 length is 17 residues. The germline gives CDR1 PRHDT, CDR2 FYEKMQ (reference sequence). The CDR3 DNA reads as TGTGCCAGCAGCTTAACCCGGGGGCGAAGTGGCAATCAGCCCCAGCATTTT. As protein: CASSLTRGRSGNQPQHF.

The gene calls are TRBV28 and TRBJ1-2; 7 bases fit TRBD1. Per germline, CDR1 MDHEN and CDR2 SYDVKM. The CDR3 loop spans 14 amino acids. Trimming cost V 5 bases and J 4 bases; bases outside gene matches: 7. CDR3 protein: CASSPLGQTYGYTF. The CDR3 DNA sequence: TGTGCCAGCAGTCCCTTGGGACAGACCTATGGCTACACCTTC.

V and J are TRBV7-9 and TRBJ2-2; 12 positions match TRBD2. CDR3 length: 16 amino acids. V was clipped by 4 bases and J by 5 bases; unmatched bases: 5. The germline gives CDR1 SEHNR, CDR2 FQNEAQ (reference sequence). CDR3 DNA: TGTGCCAGCAGCTCCCAACTAGCGGGAGGAACCGGGGAGCTGTTTTTT. This sequence encodes CASSSQLAGGTGELFF. The variable domain in full, completed from reference TRBV7-9 and TRBJ2-2, reads DTGVSQNPRHKITKRGQNVTFRCDPISEHNRLYWYRQTLGQGPEFLTYFQNEAQLEKSRLLSDRFSAERPKGSFSTLEIQRTEQGDSAMYLCASSSQLAGGTGELFFGEGSRLTVL.

The rearrangement joins TRBV14 to TRBJ2-1, with 8 bases that match TRBD2. Germline V gene lookup returns CDR1 SGHDN and CDR2 FVKESK. The ends lost 1 base at V and 0 bases at J; junction bases unmatched: 23. The CDR3 length is 23 residues. CDR3 region: CASSQVGLVNPQARTNSYNEQFF. The CDR3 region has the DNA TGTGCCAGCAGCCAAGTGGGACTAGTAAACCCCCAGGCCAGAACAAACTCCTACAATGAGCAGTTCTTC.

This sequence joins TRBV30 and TRBJ2-1, with D hard to call. This CDR3 region has 14 residues. Germline V gene lookup returns CDR1 GTSNPN and CDR2 SVGIG (reference sequence). V shed 2 bases and J shed 6 bases, with 14 bases lying between them. CDR3 nucleotide sequence: TGTGCCTGGAGTCAAACTTTTGTGTCCAATGAGCAGTTCTTC. It specifies CAWSQTFVSNEQFF.

This chain joins TRBV28 and TRBJ2-7; D is unresolved. V shed 6 bases and J shed 3 bases, with 6 bases lying between them. This CDR3 contains 11 residues. Germline values: CDR1 MDHEN, CDR2 SYDVKM. The DNA of the CDR3 is TGTGCCAGCAGAGGGTACTACGAGCAGTACTTC. Amino acid sequence: CASRGYYEQYF.

The gene calls are TRBV6-5 and TRBJ2-2; 9 bases fit TRBD2. V was pared by 0 bases and J by 6 bases, with 2 bases of the junction left unmatched. The CDR3 totals 15 residues. Germline-derived CDR1 and CDR2 are MNHEY and SVGAGI. As DNA, the CDR3 is TGTGCCAGCAGTTACTCCGCGGGGGGGTCCGGGGAGCTGTTTTTT. The encoded protein is CASSYSAGGSGELFF.

The V and J genes are TRBV6-1 and TRBJ1-1; D is unresolved. In germline, CDR1 is MNHNS, CDR2 SASEGT. The CDR3 spans 15 residues. The V and J ends lost 1 base and 0 bases respectively, with 9 bases between them. Written as DNA, the CDR3 is TGTGCCAGCAGTGAAGATCCGTTCATGAACACTGAAGCTTTCTTT. Amino acid sequence: CASSEDPFMNTEAFF.

The rearrangement joins TRBV5-1 to TRBJ2-1; TRBD1 matches 11 bases. The V gene end was trimmed by 2 bases and the J gene end by 7 bases; junction bases not matched to a gene: 8. The CDR3 has 16 residues. The germline V gene has CDR1 SGHRS and CDR2 YFSETQ. CDR3 loop: CASSLYFGQGANEQFF. The CDR3 DNA sequence: TGCGCCAGCAGCTTATATTTCGGACAGGGGGCGAATGAGCAGTTCTTC.

The genes are TRBV2 and TRBJ1-2; the match to TRBD1 covers 10 bases. V was clipped by 5 bases and J by 5 bases; unmatched bases: 5. CDR3 length equals 14 residues. In germline, CDR1 is SNHLY, CDR2 FYNNEI. The CDR3 reads CASSRRQGAYGYTF. CDR3 DNA: TGTGCCAGCAGTCGACGACAGGGGGCGTATGGCTACACCTTC.

V gene TRBV7-6 combines with J gene TRBJ1-1, with a tentative D call TRBD1 (6 bases). The CDR3 length is 15 residues. Trimming left V 5 bases short and J 3 bases short, with 16 bases between. The germline V gene has CDR1 SGHVS and CDR2 FNYEAQ. In DNA form, the CDR3 reads TGTGCCAGCAGCCCAGGGGAGGGGAGGCACACTGAAGCTTTCTTT. This gives the protein CASSPGEGRHTEAFF.

The CDR3 DNA reads as TGTGCCAGCAGCCTGGGGGACAGGCCGGGCGAGCAGTACTTC. Its protein product is CASSLGDRPGEQYF. This rearrangement joins TRBV7-2 to TRBJ2-7; 8 nucleotides align to TRBD1. From germline, CDR1 is SGHTA and CDR2 FQGNSA. The J segment lost 6 bases and the V segment lost 5 bases, leaving 9 bases of the junction unmatched. The CDR3 runs to 14 residues. Drawing the rest from reference TRBV7-2 and TRBJ2-7, the complete variable domain is GAGVSQSPSNKVTEKGKDVELRCDPISGHTALYWYRQSLGQGLEFLIYFQGNSAPDKSGLPSDRFSAERTGGSVSTLTIQRTQQEDSAVYLCASSLGDRPGEQYFGPGTRLTVT.

Here the CDR3 DNA reads TGTGCCAGCAGATTCTCCGGAGGCGGAGGATACAATGAGCAGTTCTTC. Its translation: CASRFSGGGGYNEQFF. The genes are TRBV28 and TRBJ2-1; maybe TRBD2 (5 bases). The CDR3 runs 16 residues. In germline, CDR1 is MDHEN, CDR2 SYDVKM. Trimming cost V 6 bases and J 4 bases, with 19 bases left between them.